This T cell receptor beta chain originates from a study of cytomegalovirus exposure and HLA in healthy donors. Use of 60 Vbeta and 13 Jbeta primers characterized the PCR. Assay: immunoSEQ multiplex PCR; the TCRdb copy retains only in-frame clones and omits some. The sample holds about 120,000 clones, 80% seen once. CDR1 and CDR2 (germline): SGHNT, YYREEE (reference sequence). CDR3 length equals 13 residues. The V and J ends lost 9 bases and 0 bases, in that order; junction bases with no gene match: 4. Sequenced material: PBMCs. The gene calls are TRBV5-4 and TRBJ1-2; TRBD1 matches at 8 bases. The TCR comes from a female donor in good health and CMV-seropositive. The CDR3 nucleotides read TGTGCCACCTGGGACAGGCCTAACTATGGCTACACCTTC. Its translation: CATWDRPNYGYTF.